The subject of this entry is one TCR beta chain. Its antigen is not identified. Germline CDR1 reads SGDLS; CDR2 reads YYNGEE. The V gene lost 4 bases and the J gene lost 3 bases, with 16 bases spanning the gap. The CDR3 is made up of 15 amino acids. The sample comes from a study of cytomegalovirus exposure and HLA in healthy donors. Whole-study findings and limits: Subsequent analysis of the roughly 120 validation repertoires found a tendency for first-cohort TCR clusters to co-occur. The study designated 160 or so TCR beta chains cytomegalovirus-associated. Reported performance of the classifier showed diagnosis of cytomegalovirus status with high specificity and sensitivity.

From the roughly 120-subject validation cohort, which was separate from the approximately 720-subject first cohort, the donors were drawn. Using immunoSEQ multiplex PCR, the repertoire was profiled, and TCRdb retains in-frame clones only, with some absent. The sample carries under 250,000 clones, less than 90% recorded once. This chain connects TRBV9 to TRBJ2-5; D not certain. What was sequenced was PBMCs. The source of this sequence is a woman under 30 in good health and CMV-seronegative. For the CDR3, the DNA is TGTGCCAGCAGCCCCTACTTGGCGGCAGAAGAGACCCAGTACTTC. This translates into CASSPYLAAEETQYF. Complete variable domain (other parts from reference TRBV9 and TRBJ2-5): DSGVTQTPKHLITATGQRVTLRCSPRSGDLSVYWYQQSLDQGLQFLIQYYNGEERAKGNILERFSAQQFPDLHSELNLSSLELGDSALYFCASSPYLAAEETQYFGPGTRLLVL.